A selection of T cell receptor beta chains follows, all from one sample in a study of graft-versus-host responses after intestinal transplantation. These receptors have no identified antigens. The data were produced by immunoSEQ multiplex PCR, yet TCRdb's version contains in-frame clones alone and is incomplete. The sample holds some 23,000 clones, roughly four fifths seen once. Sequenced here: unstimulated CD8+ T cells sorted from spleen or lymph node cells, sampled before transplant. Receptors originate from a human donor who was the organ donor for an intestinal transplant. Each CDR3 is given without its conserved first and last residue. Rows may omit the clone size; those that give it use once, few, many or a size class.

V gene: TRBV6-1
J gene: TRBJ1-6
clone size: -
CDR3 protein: ASSEDSAVPLH

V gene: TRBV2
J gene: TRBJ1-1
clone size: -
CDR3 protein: ASSEGRIEAF

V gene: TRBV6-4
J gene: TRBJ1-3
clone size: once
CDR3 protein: ASSDPGNTIY

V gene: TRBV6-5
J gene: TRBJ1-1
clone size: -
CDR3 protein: ASSYEGRKAF

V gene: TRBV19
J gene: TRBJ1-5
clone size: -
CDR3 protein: ATIGGGSNQPQH

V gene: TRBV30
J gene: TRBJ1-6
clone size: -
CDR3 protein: AWSGGGINSPLH

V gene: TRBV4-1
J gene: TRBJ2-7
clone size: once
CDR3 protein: ASSQGASYEQY

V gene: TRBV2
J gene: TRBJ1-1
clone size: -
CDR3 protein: ASREFLGTEAF

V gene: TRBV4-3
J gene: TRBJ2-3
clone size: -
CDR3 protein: ASSQEGSSTDTQY

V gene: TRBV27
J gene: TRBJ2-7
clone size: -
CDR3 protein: ASSDGLSSYEQY

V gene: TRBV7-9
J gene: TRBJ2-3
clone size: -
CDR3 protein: ASSLGGDPNGY

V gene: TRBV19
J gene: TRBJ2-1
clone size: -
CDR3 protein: ASSIPGGEQF

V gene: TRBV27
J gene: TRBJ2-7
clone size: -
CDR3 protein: ASSLSGGYEQY

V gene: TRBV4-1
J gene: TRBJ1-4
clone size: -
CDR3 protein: ASSLSGGTGEEKLF

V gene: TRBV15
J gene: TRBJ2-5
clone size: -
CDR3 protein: ATSGDTKETQY

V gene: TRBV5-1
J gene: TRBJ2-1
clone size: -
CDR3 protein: ASSLINGEQF

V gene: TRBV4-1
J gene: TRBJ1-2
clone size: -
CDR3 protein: ASSQELSLNYGYT

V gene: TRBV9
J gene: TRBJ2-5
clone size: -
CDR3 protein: ASSRSLAGGTGETQY

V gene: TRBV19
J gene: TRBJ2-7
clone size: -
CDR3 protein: ASSSGPYEQY

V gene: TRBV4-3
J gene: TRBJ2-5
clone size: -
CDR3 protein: ASSQAGGRETQY

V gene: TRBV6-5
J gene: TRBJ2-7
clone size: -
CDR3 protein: ASTIAGRLYEQY

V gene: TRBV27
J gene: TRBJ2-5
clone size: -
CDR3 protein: ASSSITSSLAETQY

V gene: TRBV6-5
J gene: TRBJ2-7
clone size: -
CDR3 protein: ASSATGGVVYEQY

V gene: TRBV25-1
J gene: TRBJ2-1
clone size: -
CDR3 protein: ASSELIVDEQF

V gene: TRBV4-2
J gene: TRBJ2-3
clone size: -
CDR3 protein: ASSPPDTDTQY

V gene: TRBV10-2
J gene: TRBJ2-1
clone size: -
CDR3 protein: ARSRGGRVSEQF

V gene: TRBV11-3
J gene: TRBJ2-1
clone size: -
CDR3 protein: ASSLDPPGQGSDEQF

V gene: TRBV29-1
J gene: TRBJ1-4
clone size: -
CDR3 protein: SVEEGQGTNEKLF

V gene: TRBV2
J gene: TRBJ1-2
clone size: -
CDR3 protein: ASSTRQGRNYGYT

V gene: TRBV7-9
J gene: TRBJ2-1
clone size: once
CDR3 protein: ASSYRVDEQF

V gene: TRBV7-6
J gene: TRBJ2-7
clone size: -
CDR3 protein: ASSLESGQRPYEQY

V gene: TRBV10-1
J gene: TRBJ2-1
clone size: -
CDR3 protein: ASSEFTNNEQF

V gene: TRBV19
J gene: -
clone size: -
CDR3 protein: ASSIGGHSYEQY

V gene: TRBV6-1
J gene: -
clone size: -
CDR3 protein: ASSDGTALYEQY

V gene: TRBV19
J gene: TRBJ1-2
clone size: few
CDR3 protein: ASSPGQDFNYGYT

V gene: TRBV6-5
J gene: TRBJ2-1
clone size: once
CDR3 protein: ASSTGTSGLDEQF

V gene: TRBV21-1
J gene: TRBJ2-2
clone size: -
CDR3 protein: ASSSSGQGHRSTGELF

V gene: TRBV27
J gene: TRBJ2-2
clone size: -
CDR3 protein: ASGFRGGMPGELF

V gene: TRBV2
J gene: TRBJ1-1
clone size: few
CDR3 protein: ASSGGRAF

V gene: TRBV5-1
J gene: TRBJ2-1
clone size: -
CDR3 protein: ASSLRGAYNEQF

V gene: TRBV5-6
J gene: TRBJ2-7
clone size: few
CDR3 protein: ASSLAPPRTYEQY

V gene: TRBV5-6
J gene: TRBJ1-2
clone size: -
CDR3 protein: ASSSDFQKRVYGYT

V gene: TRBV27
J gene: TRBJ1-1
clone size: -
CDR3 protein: ASRRQGSEAF

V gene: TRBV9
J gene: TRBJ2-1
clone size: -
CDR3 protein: ASSVDSGGAYNEQF

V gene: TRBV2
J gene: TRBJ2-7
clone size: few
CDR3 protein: ASSGGAGDGY

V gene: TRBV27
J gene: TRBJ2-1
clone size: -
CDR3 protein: ASNWDKRPNNEQF

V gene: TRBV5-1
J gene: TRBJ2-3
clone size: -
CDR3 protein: ASRGATDTQY

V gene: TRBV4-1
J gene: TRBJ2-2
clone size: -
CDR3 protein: ASSQASGRATGELF

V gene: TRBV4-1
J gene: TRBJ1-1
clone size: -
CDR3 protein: ASSQPGGREAF